The 30 T cell receptor beta chains presented below share a single source sample, sequenced in a study of T cells after yellow fever vaccination. MiXCR was run by TCRdb on the 5' RACE reads, yielding one entry per CDR3 protein. This repertoire shows a few hundred thousand distinct CDR3 sequences, around 6.8% found once; its top ten account for roughly a sixth. The material was PBMCs, obtained about 49 days after the first yellow fever vaccination. The origin of the receptors is a man between 18 and 35 years old who received the YFV17D yellow fever vaccine.

This clonotype was detected only a few times. J is TRBJ2-5 and V is TRBV5-1; D may be TRBD2 (5 bases). The V end lost 2 bases, the J end lost 5 bases, and 10 bases lay between the germline ends. This CDR3 region has 13 residues. CDR1 SGHRS and CDR2 YFSETQ come from the germline V gene. In nucleotides, the CDR3 is TGCGCCAGCAGCTTTGAGGGCGGGGAGACCCAGTACTTC. The encoded protein is CASSFEGGETQYF.

The table lists this clonotype with a few counts. The CDR3 protein is CASSQVLGEETQYF. As DNA, the CDR3 is TGCGCCAGCAGCCAAGTTCTGGGTGAAGAGACCCAGTACTTC. The gene calls are TRBV4-1 and TRBJ2-5; no clear D. The CDR3 spans 14 residues. The V gene lost 1 base and the J gene lost 3 bases, with 9 bases spanning the gap. Germline V gene data show CDR1 as MGHRA and CDR2 as YSYEKL.

This clonotype has at least ten counts. The rearrangement links TRBV6-1 to TRBJ2-5; 11 bases align to TRBD1. CDR1 and CDR2 from the germline V gene are MNHNS and SASEGT. V lost 5 bases to trimming and J lost 5 bases; unmatched junction nucleotides: 7. The CDR3 extends over 15 amino acids. CDR3 DNA: TGTGCCAGCAGTCCGGGACAGGGGGTTTTGGAGACCCAGTACTTC. Translation: CASSPGQGVLETQYF.

V is TRBV27 and J is TRBJ1-5; D perhaps matches TRBD1 (5 bases). V lost 9 bases and J 4 bases, leaving 10 bases between the germline ends. The germline gives CDR1 MNHEY, CDR2 SMNVEV (reference sequence). This CDR3 contains 12 residues. The CDR3 sequence: CASRGLNQPQHF. The DNA of the CDR3 is TGTGCCAGTCGGGGGTTGAATCAGCCCCAGCATTTT.

This sequence joins TRBV7-9 and TRBJ2-3; D uncertain. The CDR3 spans 13 residues. V was clipped by 5 bases and J by 0 bases, with 6 bases between them. Germline CDR1 is SEHNR and CDR2 is FQNEAQ (reference sequence). CDR3 residues: CASSHTSTDTQYF. The CDR3 nucleotides are TGTGCCAGCAGCCATACTAGCACAGATACGCAGTATTTT. Full variable domain (outside the CDR3, taken from reference TRBV7-9 and TRBJ2-3): DTGVSQNPRHKITKRGQNVTFRCDPISEHNRLYWYRQTLGQGPEFLTYFQNEAQLEKSRLLSDRFSAERPKGSFSTLEIQRTEQGDSAMYLCASSHTSTDTQYFGPGTRLTVL.

About this clonotype itself: A much larger clone is a single base away; this may be a read error. V usage is TRBV24-1 and J usage is TRBJ2-1; D gene unclear. Germline CDR1 is KGHDR and CDR2 is SFDVKD. Trimming took 0 bases from V and 8 from J, leaving 4 bases between them. The CDR3 runs 12 residues. The CDR3 bases are TGTGCCACCAGTGATTTGAGACATGAGCAGTTCTTC. Amino acids: CATSDLRHEQFF.

This clonotype has more than one count but fewer than ten. The CDR3 DNA sequence: TGTGCCAGCAGCTTAGGCGCCTTCCCCCAAGAGACCCAGTACTTC. This sequence encodes CASSLGAFPQETQYF. V usage is TRBV7-2 and J usage is TRBJ2-5; no reliable D call. There are 15 residues in the CDR3. Trimming left V 1 base short and J 1 base short, with 10 bases between. Germline V lookup: CDR1 SGHTA, CDR2 FQGNSA.

About this clonotype: A read error may account for a junction end that differs from germline. V and J are TRBV20-1 and TRBJ2-3; the D is unclear. The CDR3 contains 12 residues. CDR1 and CDR2 (germline): DFQATT, SNEGSKA (reference sequence). The CDR3 here is CGASKKTDTQYF. The CDR3 DNA sequence: TGCGGTGCTAGTAAGAAAACAGATACGCAGTATTTT.

This clonotype was recorded at least ten times. The chain combines TRBV5-8 with TRBJ1-2; tentative D call: TRBD1 (5 bases). The CDR3 has 14 amino acids. Deletions cut 5 bases from V and 2 bases from J, with 13 bases between. Germline values: CDR1 SGHTS, CDR2 YDEGEE. CDR3 nucleotides: TGTGCCAGCAGGGGCACGGGGGTGAACTATGGCTACACCTTC. As protein: CASRGTGVNYGYTF.

This clonotype was detected many times. J is TRBJ2-1 and V is TRBV5-1; 8 bases map to TRBD2. The V gene end was trimmed by 1 base and the J gene end by 9 bases; junction bases not matched to a gene: 12. The CDR3 is 16 amino acids. The germline CDR1 and CDR2 sequences are SGHRS and YFSETQ. CDR3 DNA sequence: TGCGCCAGCAGCTTGAGGTCGGGGGGGGCCGTTGGTGAGCAGTTCTTC. This gives the protein CASSLRSGGAVGEQFF.

The table lists this clonotype with many counts. The chain is built from TRBV11-1 and TRBJ2-5, with D uncertain. The V gene's germline CDR1 is SGHAT and CDR2 FQDESV (reference sequence). The CDR3 consists of 13 residues. V was shortened by 8 bases and J by 7 bases, with 17 bases between the two germline ends. The CDR3 here is CASLSSRTGTQYF. The CDR3 DNA follows: TGTGCCAGCCTTTCATCCCGAACGGGGACCCAGTACTTC.

The gene calls are TRBV12-3 or TRBV12-4 and TRBJ2-3, with D perhaps TRBD1 or TRBD2 (7 bases each). The CDR3 runs 16 residues. V lost 4 bases to trimming and J lost 2 bases, with 16 bases between them. The CDR3 coding sequence is TGTGCCAGCAGTTCGACAGGGAGCGGGGTCACAGATACGCAGTATTTT. This gives the protein CASSSTGSGVTDTQYF.

The sample holds a few counts of this clonotype. The rearrangement joins TRBV5-1 to TRBJ2-1; possibly TRBD1 or TRBD2 for D (6 bases each). The V end was cut by 0 bases, the J end by 2 bases, with 18 bases between. This CDR3 is 18 amino acids long. In germline, CDR1 is SGHRS, CDR2 YFSETQ. The CDR3 sequence is CASSLERLAGGAYNEQFF. The DNA of the CDR3 is TGCGCCAGCAGCTTGGAACGTTTGGCCGGGGGCGCCTACAATGAGCAGTTCTTC.

This chain uses TRBV7-3 with TRBJ2-3; D possibly corresponds to TRBD2 (6 bases). Deletions cut 5 bases from V and 3 bases from J, with 15 bases between. Germline CDR1 reads SGHTA; CDR2 reads FQGTGA. CDR3 length equals 15 residues. The DNA of the CDR3 is TGTGCCAGCAGCCTCACGGGGGTCAATACAGATACGCAGTATTTT. Translation: CASSLTGVNTDTQYF.

The chain combines TRBV7-2 with TRBJ2-5, with D possibly being TRBD2 (6 bases). Germline V gives CDR1 SGHTA, CDR2 FQGNSA. The V gene lost 1 base and the J gene lost 2 bases, with 17 bases spanning the gap. The CDR3 runs 17 residues. The CDR3 DNA reads as TGTGCCAGCAGCTTAGTGAGGGGCGGGAAGGGGCAAGAGACCCAGTACTTC. Protein sequence: CASSLVRGGKGQETQYF.

This chain joins TRBV11-2 and TRBJ2-3; 8 bases line up with TRBD2. Trimming took 2 bases from V and 1 from J; bases not matched to a gene: 8. The CDR3 runs to 17 residues. The germline V gene has CDR1 SGHAT and CDR2 FQNNGV. CDR3 sequence (DNA): TGTGCCAGCAGCTTAATCCCCAGAGCGGGGGGCACAGATACGCAGTATTTT. Residues: CASSLIPRAGGTDTQYF.

The chain combines TRBV18 with TRBJ1-5; no definite D call. V lost 4 bases, J lost 3 bases, and 10 bases lay in between. CDR1 and CDR2 from the germline V gene are KGHSH and LQKENI. The CDR3 is made up of 14 amino acids. The CDR3 region is CASSLGVHNQPQHF. In nucleotides, the CDR3 is TGTGCCAGCTCACTTGGCGTTCACAATCAGCCCCAGCATTTT.

The CDR3 protein is CSARDAGIGQPQHF. The DNA of the CDR3 is TGCAGTGCTAGAGATGCAGGGATCGGTCAGCCCCAGCATTTT. The V and J genes are TRBV20-1 and TRBJ1-5, with D perhaps TRBD1 (5 bases). Germline V gene data show CDR1 as DFQATT and CDR2 as SNEGSKA (reference sequence). V was clipped by 0 bases and J by 6 bases, with 12 bases between them. This CDR3 is built from 14 residues.

This clonotype was seen repeatedly, ten times or more. The CDR3 coding sequence is TGTGCCAGCAGTTTTCTGCAGGGTGTAGATACGCAGTATTTT. Translated, it gives CASSFLQGVDTQYF. This sequence joins TRBV27 and TRBJ2-3; the D gene is possibly TRBD1 (5 bases). V gave up 3 bases and J gave up 5 bases, with 12 bases separating them. The CDR3 extends over 14 amino acids. Germline CDR1 reads MNHEY; CDR2 reads SMNVEV (reference sequence).

The chain joins TRBV6-1 to TRBJ2-1; TRBD1 aligns across 7 bases. Germline V gene sequence: CDR1 MNHNS, CDR2 SASEGT. J lost 4 bases, V lost 6 bases, and 6 bases had no gene match. The CDR3 covers 14 residues. The CDR3 coding sequence is TGTGCCAGCAGCCACCGGACAGGATACAATGAGCAGTTCTTC. It is translated as CASSHRTGYNEQFF.

This clonotype was counted only a few times. V usage is TRBV5-1 and J usage is TRBJ1-1; perhaps TRBD1 as D (5 bases). Germline V gene sequence: CDR1 SGHRS, CDR2 YFSETQ. The V gene lost 0 bases and the J gene lost 6 bases, with 18 bases spanning the gap. The CDR3 length is 16 residues. In nucleotides, the CDR3 is TGCGCCAGCAGCTTGGGGTCGGCCAGGGTGGTCGCTGAAGCTTTCTTT. This encodes CASSLGSARVVAEAFF.

This clonotype has just a few counts. The DNA of the CDR3 is TGTGCCAGCAGCTTAGCTACCGGGGGAGCTTCACCCCTCCACTTT. Translating gives CASSLATGGASPLHF. The chain couples TRBV7-2 to TRBJ1-6; tentative D call: TRBD1 (5 bases). Germline values: CDR1 SGHTA, CDR2 FQGNSA. Trimming removed 0 bases at V and 9 bases at J, with 12 bases between. The CDR3 runs to 15 residues.

This clonotype was recorded a few times. The chain has TRBV7-2 and TRBJ2-7, with no clear D. The CDR3 covers 13 residues. Germline CDR1 SGHTA, CDR2 FQGNSA. The V gene lost 5 bases and the J gene lost 5 bases, with 13 bases spanning the gap. The CDR3 loop is CASSTRHLDEQYF. The CDR3 nucleotides are TGTGCCAGCAGCACGAGACACCTGGACGAGCAGTACTTC.

This sequence joins TRBV14 and TRBJ2-1; 15 nucleotides match TRBD2. Losses at the gene ends were 2 bases for V and 5 bases for J; bases not matched to a gene: 10. Germline V lookup: CDR1 SGHDN, CDR2 FVKESK. The CDR3 runs 19 residues. The CDR3 DNA reads TGTGCCAGCAGCCAACTTAGGACTAGCGGGGGGGGATCCCACAATGAGCAGTTCTTC. Translation gives CASSQLRTSGGGSHNEQFF. Full variable domain (remainder filled in from reference TRBV14 and TRBJ2-1): EAGVTQFPSHSVIEKGQTVTLRCDPISGHDNLYWYRRVMGKEIKFLLHFVKESKQDESGMPNNRFLAERTGGTYSTLKVQPAELEDSGVYFCASSQLRTSGGGSHNEQFFGPGTRLTVL.

This chain connects TRBV27 to TRBJ2-5; 10 positions match TRBD2. V shed 2 bases and J 8 bases; nucleotides not matched to a gene: 11. This CDR3 is 16 amino acids long. Per germline, CDR1 MNHEY and CDR2 SMNVEV (reference sequence). CDR3 region: CASSLRLAGDRGTQYF. The CDR3 DNA sequence: TGTGCCAGCAGTTTACGGCTAGCGGGGGACCGGGGTACCCAGTACTTC.

The J gene is TRBJ2-3, the V gene TRBV4-1, with 9 bases lining up with TRBD2. There are 16 residues in the CDR3. J gave up 2 bases and V 1 base, and 4 bases lay outside the gene matches. The germline V gene has CDR1 MGHRA and CDR2 YSYEKL. In DNA form, the CDR3 reads TGCGCCAGCAGCCAAGGTTTAGCGGGGGTCACAGATACGCAGTATTTT. The encoded protein is CASSQGLAGVTDTQYF.

In this sample, this clonotype turned up many times. The CDR3 DNA reads TGTGCCAGCAGCTTAGTATTCGGGGACTTGTCCAATGAGCAGTTCTTC. This codes for CASSLVFGDLSNEQFF. The J gene is TRBJ2-1, the V gene TRBV7-9, with a tentative D call TRBD2 (6 bases). This CDR3 is 16 amino acids long. V was clipped by 1 base and J by 6 bases, with 16 bases between them. CDR1 is SEHNR and CDR2 is FQNEAQ in the germline V gene (reference sequence).

In its sample, this clonotype was seen a few times. J is TRBJ2-1 and V is TRBV10-3; 9 bases agree with TRBD2. Germline CDR1 and CDR2: ENHRY and SYGVKD. The CDR3 sequence is 17 residues long. V lost 4 bases to trimming and J lost 7 bases; unmatched junction nucleotides: 14. CDR3 residues: CAISAPGGLAGSNEQFF. As DNA, the CDR3 is TGTGCCATCAGTGCTCCCGGCGGGCTAGCGGGGAGTAATGAGCAGTTCTTC.

In the case of this clonotype: One base away lies a much larger clone, so this may be a sequencing read error. The J gene is TRBJ1-5, the V gene TRBV7-2; a possible D gene is TRBD1 (5 bases). The CDR3 extends over 14 amino acids. Germline assignment: CDR1 SGHTA and CDR2 FQGNSA. The CDR3 spells CASEDQGGNRPQHF. The CDR3, as DNA: TGTGCCAGCGAGGACCAGGGCGGGAATCGGCCCCAGCATTTT.

This clonotype has just a few counts. The rearrangement joins TRBV7-2 to TRBJ1-1; 9 positions agree with TRBD1. The CDR3 sequence is 17 residues long. Germline-derived CDR1 and CDR2 are SGHTA and FQGNSA. The V and J ends lost 4 bases and 0 bases, in that order; junction bases with no gene match: 9. The CDR3 reads CASSSTTGGRMNTEAFF. DNA for the CDR3: TGTGCCAGCAGCTCCACCACAGGGGGCCGAATGAACACTGAAGCTTTCTTT.